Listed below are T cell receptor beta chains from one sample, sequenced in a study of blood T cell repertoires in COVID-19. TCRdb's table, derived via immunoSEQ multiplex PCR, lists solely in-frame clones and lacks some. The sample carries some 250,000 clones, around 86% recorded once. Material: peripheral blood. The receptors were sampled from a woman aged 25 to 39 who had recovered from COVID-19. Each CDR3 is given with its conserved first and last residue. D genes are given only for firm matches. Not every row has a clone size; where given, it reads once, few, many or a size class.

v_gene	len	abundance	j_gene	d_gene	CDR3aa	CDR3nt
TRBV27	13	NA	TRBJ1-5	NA	CASRRTGSQPQHF	TGTGCCAGCAGAAGAACAGGGTCTCAGCCCCAGCATTTT
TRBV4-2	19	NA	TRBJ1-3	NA	CASSQDTPGRAFSGNTIYF	TGTGCCAGCAGCCAAGATACCCCCGGCAGGGCCTTCTCTGGAAACACCATATATTTT
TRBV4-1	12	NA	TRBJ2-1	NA	CASSQAVNEQFF	TGCGCCAGCAGCCAAGCAGTCAATGAGCAGTTCTTC
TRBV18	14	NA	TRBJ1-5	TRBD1	CASSPDRQNQPQHF	TGTGCCAGCTCACCGGACAGGCAAAATCAGCCCCAGCATTTT
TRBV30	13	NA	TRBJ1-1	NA	CAWSGGVGTEAFF	TGTGCCTGGAGTGGGGGGGTAGGAACTGAAGCTTTCTTT
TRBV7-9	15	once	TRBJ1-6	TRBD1	CASSLKGQGVSPLHF	TGTGCCAGCAGCTTAAAGGGACAGGGGGTTTCACCCCTCCACTTT
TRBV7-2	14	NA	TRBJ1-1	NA	CASSSRGKVTEAFF	TGTGCCAGCAGCTCCAGGGGTAAGGTCACTGAAGCTTTCTTT
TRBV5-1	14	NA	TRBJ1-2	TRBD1	CASSLAQTGLGYTF	TGCGCCAGCAGCTTGGCCCAGACAGGGCTTGGCTACACCTTC
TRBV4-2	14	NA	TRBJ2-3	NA	CASSQDRGTDTQYF	TGTGCCAGCAGCCAAGATCGGGGGACAGATACGCAGTATTTT
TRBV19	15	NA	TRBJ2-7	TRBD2	CASSIGRTSSYEQYF	TGTGCCAGTAGTATTGGCAGGACTAGCTCCTACGAGCAGTACTTC
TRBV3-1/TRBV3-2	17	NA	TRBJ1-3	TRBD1	CASSQDERGHSGNTIYF	TGTGCCAGCAGCCAAGACGAGAGGGGGCACTCCGGAAACACCATATATTTT
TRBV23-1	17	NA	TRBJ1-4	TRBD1	CASSQVQGGLYPEKLFF	TGCGCCAGCAGTCAAGTTCAAGGGGGCCTTTACCCCGAAAAACTGTTTTTT
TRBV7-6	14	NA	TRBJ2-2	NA	CASSQARNTGELFF	TGTGCCAGCAGCCAAGCACGGAACACCGGGGAGCTGTTTTTT
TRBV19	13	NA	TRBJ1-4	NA	CASSRQINEKLFF	TGTGCCAGTTCCAGACAGATTAATGAAAAACTGTTTTTT
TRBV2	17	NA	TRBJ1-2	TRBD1	CASSELGTVHTIYGYTF	TGTGCCAGCAGTGAACTAGGGACAGTCCATACCATCTATGGCTACACCTTC
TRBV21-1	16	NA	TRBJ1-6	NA	CASSKDLFLYNSPLHF	TGTGCCAGCAGCAAAGATTTGTTCCTCTATAATTCACCCCTCCACTTT
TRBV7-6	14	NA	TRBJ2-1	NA	CASSLYPQDNEQFF	TGTGCCAGCAGCTTATATCCCCAGGACAATGAGCAGTTCTTC
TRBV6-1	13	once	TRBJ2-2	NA	CASSESGNGELFF	TGTGCCAGCAGTGAATCCGGGAACGGGGAGCTGTTTTTT
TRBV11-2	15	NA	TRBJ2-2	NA	CASSRGWPNTGELFF	TGTGCCAGCAGCCGGGGATGGCCGAACACCGGGGAGCTGTTTTTT
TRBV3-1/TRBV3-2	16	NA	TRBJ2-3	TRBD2	CASSPLAGAVADTQYF	TGTGCCAGCAGCCCCCTAGCGGGGGCGGTGGCAGATACGCAGTATTTT
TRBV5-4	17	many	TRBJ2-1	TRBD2	CASSIPGGGGSYNEQFF	TGTGCCAGCAGCATCCCAGGCGGGGGGGGGTCCTACAATGAGCAGTTCTTC
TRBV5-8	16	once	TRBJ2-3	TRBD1	CASSPRTGFRTDTQYF	TGTGCCAGCAGCCCCAGGACAGGGTTTCGCACAGATACGCAGTATTTT
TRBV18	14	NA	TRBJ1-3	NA	CASSPGATGNTIYF	TGTGCCAGCTCACCAGGGGCCACTGGAAACACCATATATTTT
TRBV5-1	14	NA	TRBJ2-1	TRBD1	CASSLTGGYNEQFF	TGCGCCAGCAGCTTGACAGGGGGCTACAATGAGCAGTTCTTC
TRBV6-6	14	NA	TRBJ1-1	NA	CASSYSILGGEAFF	TGTGCCAGCAGTTACTCGATTTTAGGAGGTGAAGCTTTCTTT
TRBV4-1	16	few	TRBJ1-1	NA	CASSQTRRSMNTEAFF	TGCGCCAGCAGCCAAACCCGCCGCAGTATGAACACTGAAGCTTTCTTT
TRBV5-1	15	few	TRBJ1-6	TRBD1	CASSLEDRKNSPLHF	TGCGCCAGCAGCTTGGAGGACAGGAAGAATTCACCCCTCCACTTT
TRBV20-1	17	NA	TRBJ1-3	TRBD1	CSAGGGQGYSAGNTIYF	TGCAGTGCTGGTGGGGGACAGGGATATTCGGCTGGAAACACCATATATTTT
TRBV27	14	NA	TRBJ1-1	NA	CASRQAQFRSEAFF	TGTGCCAGCAGACAGGCGCAGTTTCGGTCGGAAGCTTTCTTT
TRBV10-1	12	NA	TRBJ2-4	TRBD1	CASTSDRDLQYF	TGCGCCAGCACCAGCGACAGGGACCTTCAGTACTTC
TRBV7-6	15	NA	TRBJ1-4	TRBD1	CASSSTGALNEKLFF	TGTGCCAGCAGTTCTACAGGGGCGCTTAATGAAAAACTGTTTTTT
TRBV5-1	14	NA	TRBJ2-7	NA	CASSLQGGTYEQYF	TGCGCCAGCAGCTTGCAGGGGGGAACCTACGAGCAGTACTTC
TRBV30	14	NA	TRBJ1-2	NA	CAWRQPWETSGYTF	TGTGCCTGGAGACAGCCCTGGGAGACTTCAGGCTACACCTTC
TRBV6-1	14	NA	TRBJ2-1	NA	CASSDWGVDNEQFF	TGTGCCAGCAGTGATTGGGGGGTTGACAATGAGCAGTTCTTC
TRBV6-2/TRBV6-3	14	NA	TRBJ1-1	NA	CASSYRTANTEAFF	TGTGCCAGCAGTTACAGGACAGCTAACACTGAAGCTTTCTTT
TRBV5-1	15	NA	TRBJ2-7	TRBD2	CASSAGGTPRDEQYF	TGCGCCAGCAGCGCCGGGGGGACCCCCCGGGACGAGCAGTACTTC
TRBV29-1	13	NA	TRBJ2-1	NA	CSVVVGGPNEQFF	TGCAGCGTTGTAGTGGGGGGGCCGAATGAGCAGTTCTTC
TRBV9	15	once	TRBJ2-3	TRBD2	CASSVSGGAADTQYF	TGTGCCAGCAGCGTTAGCGGGGGGGCCGCAGATACGCAGTATTTT
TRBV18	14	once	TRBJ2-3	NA	CASSLRLSTDTQYF	TGTGCCAGCTCACTACGACTAAGCACAGATACGCAGTATTTT
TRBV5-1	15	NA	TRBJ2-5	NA	CASSLAAGPGETQYF	TGCGCCAGCAGCTTGGCCGCAGGCCCTGGGGAGACCCAGTACTTC
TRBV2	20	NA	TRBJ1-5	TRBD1	CASSQIRGTGWVLGNQPQHF	TGTGCCAGCAGTCAAATACGAGGGACAGGTTGGGTTTTAGGCAATCAGCCCCAGCATTTT
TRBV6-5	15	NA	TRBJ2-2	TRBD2	CASRRLAVNTGELFF	TGTGCCAGCAGACGACTAGCGGTGAACACCGGGGAGCTGTTTTTT